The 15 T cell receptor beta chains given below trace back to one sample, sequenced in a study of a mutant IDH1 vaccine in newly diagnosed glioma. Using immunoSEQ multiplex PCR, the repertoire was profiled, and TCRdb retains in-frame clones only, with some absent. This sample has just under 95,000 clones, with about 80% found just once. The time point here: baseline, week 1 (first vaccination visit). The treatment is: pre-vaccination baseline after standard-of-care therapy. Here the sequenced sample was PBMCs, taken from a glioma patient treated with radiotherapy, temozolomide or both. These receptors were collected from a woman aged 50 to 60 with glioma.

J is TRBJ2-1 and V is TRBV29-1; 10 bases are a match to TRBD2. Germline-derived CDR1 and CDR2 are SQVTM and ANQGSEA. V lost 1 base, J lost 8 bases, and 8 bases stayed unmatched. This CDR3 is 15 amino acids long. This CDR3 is CSVEGGTSAADEQFF. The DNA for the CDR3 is TGCAGCGTTGAAGGAGGGACTAGCGCAGCCGATGAGCAGTTCTTC.

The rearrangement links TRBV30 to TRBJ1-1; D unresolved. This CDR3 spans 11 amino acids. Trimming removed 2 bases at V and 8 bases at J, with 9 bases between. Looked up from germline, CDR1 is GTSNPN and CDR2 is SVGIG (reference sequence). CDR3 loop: CAWSPTREAFF. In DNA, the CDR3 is TGTGCCTGGAGTCCCACAAGGGAAGCTTTCTTT.

CDR3: CASSVGLKEETQYF. The CDR3 DNA follows: TGTGCCAGCAGCGTGGGACTTAAAGAAGAGACCCAGTACTTC. The chain joins TRBV5-4 to TRBJ2-5; D is perhaps TRBD2 (6 bases). Germline V gives CDR1 SGHNT, CDR2 YYREEE (reference sequence). The CDR3 consists of 14 residues. V was shortened by 4 bases and J by 3 bases, with 13 bases between the two germline ends. The full variable domain, with the rest looked up from reference TRBV5-4 and TRBJ2-5, is ETGVTQSPTHLIKTRGQQVTLRCSSQSGHNTVSWYQQALGQGPQFIFQYYREEENGRGNFPPRFSGLQFPNYSSELNVNALELDDSALYLCASSVGLKEETQYFGPGTRLLVL.

The CDR3 loop reads CASSPGQGEKGSYNEQFF. CDR3 bases: TGTGCCAGCAGTCCGGGACAGGGGGAAAAGGGCTCCTACAATGAGCAGTTCTTC. The chain has TRBV27 and TRBJ2-1; 11 bases line up with TRBD1. Looked up from germline, CDR1 is MNHEY and CDR2 is SMNVEV (reference sequence). The CDR3 is 18 amino acids. J lost 0 bases, V lost 5 bases, and 9 bases had no gene match.

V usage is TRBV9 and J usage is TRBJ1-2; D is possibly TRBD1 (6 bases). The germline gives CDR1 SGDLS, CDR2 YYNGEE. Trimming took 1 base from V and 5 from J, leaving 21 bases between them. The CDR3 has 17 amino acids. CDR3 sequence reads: CASSVSHSLGGGYGYTF. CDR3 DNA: TGTGCCAGCAGCGTATCCCACTCGTTGGGGGGCGGGTATGGCTACACCTTC.

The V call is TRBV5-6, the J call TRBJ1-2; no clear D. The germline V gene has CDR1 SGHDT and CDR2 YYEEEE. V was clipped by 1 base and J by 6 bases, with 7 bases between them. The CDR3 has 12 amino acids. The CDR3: CASSLRMDGYTF. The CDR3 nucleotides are TGTGCCAGCAGCTTGCGGATGGATGGCTACACCTTC.

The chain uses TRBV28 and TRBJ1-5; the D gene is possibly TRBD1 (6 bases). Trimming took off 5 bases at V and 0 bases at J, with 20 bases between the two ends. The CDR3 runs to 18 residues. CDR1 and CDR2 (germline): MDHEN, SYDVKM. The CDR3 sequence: CASSRGVVRKHSNQPQHF. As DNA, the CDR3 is TGTGCCAGCAGTAGGGGGGTGGTGAGGAAGCATAGCAATCAGCCCCAGCATTTT.

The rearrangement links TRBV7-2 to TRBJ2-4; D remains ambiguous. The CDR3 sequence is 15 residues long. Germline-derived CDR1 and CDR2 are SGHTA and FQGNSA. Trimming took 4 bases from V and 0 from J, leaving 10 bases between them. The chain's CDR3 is CASSSRYIAKNIQYF. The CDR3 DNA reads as TGTGCCAGCAGCTCCCGCTATATAGCCAAAAACATTCAGTACTTC.

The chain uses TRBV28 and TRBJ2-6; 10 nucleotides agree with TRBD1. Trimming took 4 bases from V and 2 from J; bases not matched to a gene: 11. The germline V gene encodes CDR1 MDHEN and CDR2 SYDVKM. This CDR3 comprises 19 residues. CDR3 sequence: CASSYFSGTGDAGANVLTF. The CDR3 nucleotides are TGTGCCAGCAGTTACTTCTCCGGGACAGGGGATGCTGGGGCCAACGTCCTGACTTTC.

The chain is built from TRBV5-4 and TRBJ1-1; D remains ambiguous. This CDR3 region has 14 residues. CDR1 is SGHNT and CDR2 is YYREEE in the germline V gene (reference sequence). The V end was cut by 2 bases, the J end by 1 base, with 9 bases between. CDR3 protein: CASSFPPKNTEAFF. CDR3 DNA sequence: TGTGCCAGCAGCTTTCCCCCTAAGAACACTGAAGCTTTCTTT.

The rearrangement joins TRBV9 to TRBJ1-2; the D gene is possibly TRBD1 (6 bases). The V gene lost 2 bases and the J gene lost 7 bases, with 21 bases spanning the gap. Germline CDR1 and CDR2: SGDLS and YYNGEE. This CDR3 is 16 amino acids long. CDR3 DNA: TGTGCCAGCAGCGTCGCTCGGGAGGTGGGGGGCGGTGGCTACACCTTC. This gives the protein CASSVAREVGGGGYTF.

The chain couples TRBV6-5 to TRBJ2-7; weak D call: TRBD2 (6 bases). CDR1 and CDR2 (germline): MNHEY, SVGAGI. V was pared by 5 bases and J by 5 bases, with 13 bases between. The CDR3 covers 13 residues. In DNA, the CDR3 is TGTGCCAGCAGTCTCACTAGCATCCACGAGCAGTACTTC. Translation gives CASSLTSIHEQYF.

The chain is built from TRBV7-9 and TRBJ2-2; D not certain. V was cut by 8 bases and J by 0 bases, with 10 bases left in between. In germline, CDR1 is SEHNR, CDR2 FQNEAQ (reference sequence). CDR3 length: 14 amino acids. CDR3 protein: CASRGPPNTGELFF. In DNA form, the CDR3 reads TGTGCCAGCCGTGGGCCTCCGAACACCGGGGAGCTGTTTTTT.

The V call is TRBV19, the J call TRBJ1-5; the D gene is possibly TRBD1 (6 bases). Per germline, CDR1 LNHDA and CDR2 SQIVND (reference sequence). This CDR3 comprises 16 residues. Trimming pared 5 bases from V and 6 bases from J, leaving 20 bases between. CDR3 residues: CASSASGQGHRQPQHF. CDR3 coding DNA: TGTGCCAGTAGTGCCTCGGGGCAGGGGCACCGTCAGCCCCAGCATTTT.

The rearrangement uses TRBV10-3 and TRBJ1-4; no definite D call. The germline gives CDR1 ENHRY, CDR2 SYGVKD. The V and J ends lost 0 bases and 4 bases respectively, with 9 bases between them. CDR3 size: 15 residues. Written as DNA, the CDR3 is TGTGCCATCAGTGAGTCCCAGGCGGATAATGAAAAACTGTTTTTT. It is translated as CAISESQADNEKLFF.